The present T cell receptor beta chain was sequenced within a study of blood T cell repertoires in COVID-19 (dated by TCRdb to about 2020). Broadly, across the study: Samples covering the acute and convalescent phases of COVID-19 were provided by collaborators in the United States, Italy and Spain. The prospective study material was composed of cDNA or gDNA derived from T cells, B-cell-depleted T cells, or PBMCs. The dataset comprised deeply sampled blood TCRbeta repertoires from subjects exposed to, actively infected with, or recovered from COVID-19. The repertoires were made available in a free public database intended to serve as a resource for research on the immune response to SARS-CoV-2. The samples were drawn from the first 160 participants of the ongoing ImmuneRACE study and from 1,200 or so subjects provided by 6 global collaborators. A de-identified subject ID, COVID-19 status, age in years and sex were almost always included in the sample metadata. Where available, HLA class I and class II types were taken from metadata supplied by the sample provider and were not determined by assay-based typing.

Findings and caveats that apply to the study as a whole: How much clinical and demographic metadata was included differed by source and by participant, and the metadata was provided uncurated.

Spanning cysteine to phenylalanine, the CDR3 consists of 17 amino acids. Left in the record is the CDR3 DNA by itself, 51 bases read in frame from the first base. V drops 3 bases and J drops 0 bases, leaving 15 bases in between. From the germline V gene, CDR1 is SGHRS and CDR2 is YFSETQ. This clone was seen only a few times. Its target antigen remains unknown. Per-base qualities were not stored, and no clone one base away is much larger. The immunoSEQ Assay, a bias-controlled multiplex PCR, was used to amplify TCRbeta CDR3 regions from genomic DNA. Concerning the study's data processing: The number of nucleated cells in each sample was estimated from the amplification of reference gene primers within the assay. To quantify the absolute abundance of each unique TCRbeta CDR3 rearrangement, sequence reads were collapsed and filtered. For each sample, productive Simpson clonality was calculated as the square root of Simpson's diversity index over productive rearrangements. Not all clones reach the TCRdb copy of this immuneACCESS table, which keeps in-frame sequences only. Checked studies attribute under half of the gap to unresolved V genes and leave the rest unexplained. The DNA gave D and trimming, while V, J and clone size come from that table. Present in this sample are about 120,000 clones, 88% of which were seen just once. Jointly, the top ten make up about 1.5% of the sample.

Collaborating institutions collected whole blood in K2EDTA tubes following their own protocols. For TCRbeta analysis, collaborators shipped samples in one of three forms: frozen whole blood, isolated PBMCs, or DNA extracted from either of those sample types. The chain couples TRBV5-1 to TRBJ1-4; no D gene can be assigned with confidence. The sample was peripheral blood. This sequence originates from a human donor in a cohort sampled during active COVID-19. The nucleotide sequence reads TGCGCCAGCAGCTCGCAACCCTTCGGAGCAACTAATGAAAAACTGTTTTTT. This gives the protein CASSSQPFGATNEKLFF.